This T cell receptor (beta chain) was recovered during a study of shared clonotypes between healthy human individuals. Germline trimming cut 2 bases from V and 1 base from J; bases unmatched to any gene: 0. Germline CDR1 is MNHEY and CDR2 is SVGAGI. The CDR3 covers 15 residues. Around 30,000 T cell genomes (roughly 300 ng DNA) went into each PBMC replicate. Measured with immunoSEQ multiplex PCR; TCRdb has only the in-frame clones, and not every one. Of 400,000 to 600,000 clones in the sample, nearly 80% are singletons; the top ten hold around 12%. Sequencing was done on a sample of PBMCs. This sequence joins TRBV6-5 and TRBJ2-3; 10 positions match TRBD2. The receptor was derived from a woman aged 35 to 49 in good health. Some clones in this sample may be carry-over from other donors' samples. CDR3 sequence reads: CASSYTSGGTDTQYF. DNA for the CDR3: TGTGCCAGCAGTTACACTAGCGGGGGCACAGATACGCAGTATTTT.